One and the same sample provided the 30 T cell receptor beta chains below, sequenced in a study of regulatory T cells in long-lasting Graves disease (dated by TCRdb to about 2021). The time point label here, explained by the study, means: newly diagnosed GD, antithyroid drugs for less than 3 months. For both TCR sequencing and RNA sequencing, RNA was extracted from PBMCs using TRIzol. The protocol used for the library was multiplex PCR. TCRdb shows the sequencer as Illumina HiSeq 4000. iRepertoire HTBI primers and Arm-PCR amplification of CDR3 regions were used to construct TCR beta libraries. TCRdb reran the public reads through fastp at Q25 and MiXCR, keeping productive beta chains. Under each unique CDR3 protein, matching rows form one entry showing the most common genes and DNA. The sample table lists more than 450,000 distinct CDR3 sequences, about 17% of them with a count of one. The ten largest clones take up 9% to 15% of the sample.

The same data also went into a second study, on T cells in Graves' hyperthyroidism and ophthalmopathy.

Sequencing used peripheral blood mononuclear cells (PBMCs), obtained at new diagnosis, from a patient treated with antithyroid drugs. The source of these receptors is a man aged 40-49 years with Graves disease. Donor details come from another sample of the same person, matched by shared clones.

This clonotype has only a few counts. The genes are TRBV2 and TRBJ2-1; 16 positions match TRBD2. Trimming at V came to 4 bases and at J to 12 bases, leaving 6 bases not matched to a gene. CDR1 is SNHLY, CDR2 FYNNEI, per germline. CDR3 length: 15 residues. CDR3 sequence (DNA): TGTGCCAGCAGTGGTGGGACTAGCGGGAGGGAATTGCAGTTCTTC. Translated, it gives CASSGGTSGRELQFF.

This clonotype has a count of ten or more. The CDR3, as DNA: TGCAGTGCTAGAGCTAGCGGGAGCTTCTCAGATACGCAGTATTTT. This sequence encodes CSARASGSFSDTQYF. The chain is built from TRBV20-1 and TRBJ2-3, with TRBD2 matching 10 bases. This CDR3 has 15 amino acids. Trimming at V came to 1 base and at J to 4 bases, leaving 5 bases not matched to a gene. Germline CDR1 DFQATT, CDR2 SNEGSKA (reference sequence).

This clonotype was detected a few times. J is TRBJ2-3 and V is TRBV4-1; D gene uncertain. V was cut by 4 bases and J by 1 base, with 9 bases left in between. Germline V gives CDR1 MGHRA, CDR2 YSYEKL. This CDR3 comprises 14 residues. CDR3 sequence reads: CASSRPGRTDTQYF. The CDR3 region has the DNA TGCGCCAGCAGCCGTCCCGGGCGCACAGATACGCAGTATTTT.

This clonotype occurred many times. The chain uses TRBV20-1 and TRBJ1-1; a weak D match, TRBD1 (5 bases). CDR3 length: 13 amino acids. Per the germline V gene, CDR1 is DFQATT and CDR2 is SNEGSKA (reference sequence). V was cut by 3 bases and J by 0 bases, with 8 bases left in between. CDR3 loop: CSARGRMNTEAFF. DNA for the CDR3: TGCAGTGCTAGGGGACGGATGAACACTGAAGCTTTCTTT.

In its sample, this clonotype was seen many times. This rearrangement joins TRBV7-2 to TRBJ2-3, with 14 bases matching TRBD2. The CDR3 runs 16 residues. The germline gives CDR1 SGHTA, CDR2 FQGNSA. The V gene end was trimmed by 5 bases and the J gene end by 4 bases; junction bases not matched to a gene: 5. The CDR3 protein is CASSPVGLAGADTQYF. For the CDR3, the DNA is TGTGCCAGCAGCCCGGTGGGACTAGCGGGAGCAGATACGCAGTATTTT.

This clonotype was seen many times. The chain has TRBV10-2 and TRBJ2-7, with 8 bases fitting TRBD2. The ends lost 3 bases at V and 5 bases at J; junction bases unmatched: 3. This CDR3 comprises 13 residues. Germline-derived CDR1 and CDR2 are WSHSY and SAAADI. The CDR3 DNA follows: TGCGCCAGCAGTGATCTAGCGGGCGACGAGCAGTACTTC. Translated: CASSDLAGDEQYF.

Worth noting for this clonotype: A single base separates this from a much larger clone, so it may be a read error. This chain joins TRBV5-8 and TRBJ1-1; TRBD1 matches at 9 bases. V was clipped by 6 bases and J by 5 bases; unmatched bases: 8. The CDR3 loop spans 14 amino acids. Germline V lookup: CDR1 SGHTS, CDR2 YDEGEE. The chain's CDR3 is CASNSGTGYTEAFF. In DNA form, the CDR3 reads TGTGCCAGCAACTCCGGGACAGGGTATACTGAAGCTTTCTTT.

This clonotype was seen more than once but under ten times. This sequence joins TRBV20-1 and TRBJ2-1; D possibly corresponds to TRBD2 (5 bases). The germline V gene has CDR1 DFQATT and CDR2 SNEGSKA (reference sequence). V was trimmed by 3 bases and J by 3 bases, leaving 9 bases between them. The CDR3 length is 13 residues. CDR3 loop: CSARTGNYNEQFF. CDR3 nucleotide sequence: TGCAGTGCTAGGACGGGGAACTACAATGAGCAGTTCTTC.

This clonotype was observed at least ten times. The rearrangement links TRBV2 to TRBJ2-7; D unclear. V was shortened by 1 base and J by 11 bases, with 12 bases between the two germline ends. CDR3 length: 12 amino acids. From germline, CDR1 is SNHLY and CDR2 FYNNEI. CDR3 sequence reads: CASSEDRLWEYF. In DNA form, the CDR3 reads TGTGCCAGCAGTGAAGACCGTCTCTGGGAGTACTTC.

Concerning this clonotype: A clone one base away is much larger, so this may be a read error. J is TRBJ2-1 and V is TRBV5-1; no clear D gene. The germline V and J ends were trimmed by 4 bases and 5 bases, with 7 bases remaining between them. The germline V gene encodes CDR1 SGHRS and CDR2 YFSETQ. The CDR3 runs to 12 residues. As DNA, the CDR3 is TGCGCCAGCAGCGTTTCCGACAATGAGCAGTTCTTC. Translation: CASSVSDNEQFF.

This clonotype was counted a few times. The J gene is TRBJ2-5, the V gene TRBV7-3, with D perhaps TRBD2 (6 bases). The V end lost 4 bases, the J end lost 4 bases, and 19 bases lay between the germline ends. Germline V gene sequence: CDR1 SGHTA, CDR2 FQGTGA. The CDR3 sequence is 16 residues long. DNA for the CDR3: TGTGCCAGCAGCTCCACAAATATGGACTACCTAGAGACCCAGTACTTC. This gives the protein CASSSTNMDYLETQYF.

The J gene is TRBJ2-1, the V gene TRBV10-3; 13 nucleotides align to TRBD2. The V gene's germline CDR1 is ENHRY and CDR2 SYGVKD. Trimming cost V 7 bases and J 5 bases; bases outside gene matches: 8. The length of the CDR3 is 16 residues. For the CDR3, the DNA is TGTGCCATCACCCCTGGACTAGCGGGAGTAGACAATGAGCAGTTCTTC. Encoded protein: CAITPGLAGVDNEQFF.

This clonotype came up once. This sequence joins TRBV28 and TRBJ2-7; D is possibly TRBD2 (5 bases). V was shortened by 5 bases and J by 0 bases, with 14 bases between the two germline ends. CDR1 is MDHEN and CDR2 is SYDVKM in the germline V gene. The CDR3 consists of 15 residues. Written as DNA, the CDR3 is TGTGCCAGCAGTGCCGACCCGGGGAGCTCCTACGAGCAGTACTTC. As protein: CASSADPGSSYEQYF.

The chain combines TRBV2 with TRBJ1-2; TRBD1 agrees at 7 bases. J was trimmed by 7 bases and V by 6 bases; bases with no gene match: 14. The germline CDR1 and CDR2 sequences are SNHLY and FYNNEI. This CDR3 spans 15 amino acids. The CDR3 is CASSSPGTQGGGYTF. The CDR3 region has the DNA TGTGCCAGCAGCTCGCCAGGGACGCAGGGGGGTGGCTACACCTTC.

In regard to this clonotype: One base away lies a much larger clone, so this may be a sequencing read error. The chain has TRBV11-3 and TRBJ2-1; the D is unclear. Trimming left V 4 bases short and J 7 bases short, with 17 bases between. CDR3 length equals 15 residues. Germline V CDR1 and CDR2: SGHNT, YENEEA. CDR3 DNA sequence: TGTGCCAGCAGCTCGTTAAATACAGTGGTAAATGAGCAGTTCTTC. This gives the protein CASSSLNTVVNEQFF.

Of note for this clonotype: It may be a read error: a sequence one base away is much more abundant. Given the absence of the conserved phenylalanine or tryptophan at the CDR3 end, a read error is likely. V is TRBV28 and J is TRBJ2-4; perhaps TRBD2 as D (5 bases). Per the germline V gene, CDR1 is MDHEN and CDR2 is SYDVKM. The CDR3 has 18 residues. Trimming shortened V by 4 bases and J by 0 bases, and 19 bases separated the two germline ends. This CDR3 reads CASSSPPGWELAKNIQYL. The CDR3 bases are TGTGCCAGCAGTTCCCCGCCGGGGTGGGAATTAGCCAAAAACATTCAGTACCTC.

The chain recombines TRBV20-1 with TRBJ2-3, with 15 nucleotides matching TRBD2. The CDR3 extends over 12 amino acids. J lost 11 bases, V lost 5 bases, and 2 bases had no gene match. The germline V gene encodes CDR1 DFQATT and CDR2 SNEGSKA (reference sequence). The CDR3 loop reads CSAWTSGRGQYF. The CDR3 nucleotides are TGCAGTGCTTGGACTAGCGGGAGGGGGCAGTATTTT.

The chain couples TRBV12-3 or TRBV12-4 to TRBJ2-1, with 8 nucleotides matching TRBD2. The CDR3 covers 13 residues. V lost 5 bases to trimming and J lost 6 bases; unmatched junction nucleotides: 3. The CDR3 region has the DNA TGTGCCAGCAGTGAGCGGGAGTTCAATGAGCAGTTCTTC. Its translation: CASSEREFNEQFF.

The CDR3 nucleotides are TGTGCCACCAGTGATTTGGGACGATCACTAGCGGGAGCGAACACCGGGGAGCTGTTTTTT. Translation gives CATSDLGRSLAGANTGELFF. V is TRBV24-1 and J is TRBJ2-2; 11 nucleotides agree with TRBD2. The V and J ends lost 0 bases and 0 bases, in that order; junction bases with no gene match: 8. Germline values: CDR1 KGHDR, CDR2 SFDVKD. The CDR3 spans 20 residues.

CDR3 coding DNA: TGTGCCAGCAGCAGGAGGTGGCTATATAGCAATCAGCCCCAGCATTTT. It translates to CASSRRWLYSNQPQHF. The chain links TRBV28 to TRBJ1-5; D is unresolved. The germline CDR1 and CDR2 sequences are MDHEN and SYDVKM. This CDR3 spans 16 amino acids. V lost 6 bases and J 0 bases, leaving 15 bases between the germline ends.

The genes are TRBV12-3 or TRBV12-4 and TRBJ2-5; 12 nucleotides align to TRBD2. This CDR3 contains 14 residues. Trimming took 6 bases from V and 4 from J; bases not matched to a gene: 3. The CDR3 loop is CASRPSGRGETQYF. CDR3 in DNA: TGTGCCAGCAGACCTAGCGGGAGGGGAGAGACCCAGTACTTC.

Only a few counts were recorded for this clonotype. This chain connects TRBV13 to TRBJ2-7; 11 nucleotides agree with TRBD2. Germline V gene sequence: CDR1 PRHDT, CDR2 FYEKMQ (reference sequence). Germline trimming cut 6 bases from V and 2 bases from J; bases unmatched to any gene: 6. This CDR3 region has 15 residues. The CDR3 DNA reads TGTGCCAGCAGTTCTCGGACTAGCGGGCCCTACGAGCAGTACTTC. It yields the protein CASSSRTSGPYEQYF.

As DNA, the CDR3 is TGTGCCAGCAGTTACTTAACGGGAGGTCCCACCGGGGAGCTGTTTTTT. Translation: CASSYLTGGPTGELFF. The gene calls are TRBV6-2 or TRBV6-3 and TRBJ2-2; 7 positions agree with TRBD2. The CDR3 has 16 amino acids. Unmatched junction bases numbered 6, after V lost 1 base and J lost 4 bases. Germline V CDR1 and CDR2: MNHEY, SVGEGT.

This clonotype was counted at least ten times. This chain uses TRBV12-3 or TRBV12-4 with TRBJ1-1, with D unclear. The CDR3 length is 12 residues. Trimming pared 6 bases from V and 10 bases from J, leaving 15 bases between. The CDR3, as DNA: TGTGCCAGCAGGGACCGGATTGCAAGAGCTTTCTTT. This codes for CASRDRIARAFF.

This clonotype occurred many times. This chain uses TRBV6-1 with TRBJ2-5; D unresolved. Germline V CDR1 and CDR2: MNHNS, SASEGT. Trimming took 8 bases from V and 10 from J, leaving 11 bases between them. The CDR3 is made up of 10 amino acids. Here the CDR3 reads CASDSPNQYF. The CDR3 DNA follows: TGTGCCAGCGATTCGCCCAACCAGTACTTC.

The rearrangement joins TRBV6-2 or TRBV6-3 to TRBJ1-5; 7 positions agree with TRBD1. V lost 6 bases, J lost 6 bases, and 8 bases stayed unmatched. CDR3 length equals 14 residues. The germline V gene encodes CDR1 MNHEY and CDR2 SVGEGT. In nucleotides, the CDR3 is TGTGCCAGCAGAAACAGGGGAGAGGGTCAGCCCCAGCATTTT. It is translated as CASRNRGEGQPQHF.

This clonotype was seen repeatedly, ten times or more. The chain links TRBV2 to TRBJ1-1; the match to TRBD1 covers 8 bases. V lost 6 bases to trimming and J lost 5 bases; unmatched junction nucleotides: 5. Germline V gene lookup returns CDR1 SNHLY and CDR2 FYNNEI. The CDR3 consists of 13 residues. The CDR3 DNA reads TGTGCCAGCAGCAATTACAGGGGGACTGAAGCTTTCTTT. The encoded protein is CASSNYRGTEAFF.

This sequence joins TRBV5-6 and TRBJ1-6, with D unresolved. The CDR3 totals 12 residues. CDR1 is SGHDT, CDR2 YYEEEE, per germline. V was clipped by 0 bases and J by 10 bases, with 5 bases between them. In nucleotides, the CDR3 is TGTGCCAGCAGCTTGGTTCGATCACCCCTCCACTTT. Its protein is CASSLVRSPLHF.

This clonotype appeared many times. CDR3 in amino acids: CSVAQGGNTEAFF. For the CDR3, the DNA is TGCAGCGTTGCCCAGGGAGGTAACACTGAAGCTTTCTTT. The chain links TRBV29-1 to TRBJ1-1; D is perhaps TRBD1 (5 bases). The V end lost 4 bases, the J end lost 2 bases, and 11 bases lay between the germline ends. The CDR3 is 13 amino acids. Germline-derived CDR1 and CDR2 are SQVTM and ANQGSEA.

This clonotype occurred many times. The chain carries TRBV7-9 and TRBJ2-2; the D gene is possibly TRBD1 (6 bases). From germline, CDR1 is SEHNR and CDR2 FQNEAQ (reference sequence). V was trimmed by 6 bases and J by 2 bases, leaving 16 bases between them. This CDR3 comprises 16 residues. The DNA of the CDR3 is TGTGCCAGCAGGCCCCGGCCAGGGACAAACACCGGGGAGCTGTTTTTT. Translated, it gives CASRPRPGTNTGELFF.